The rows below give T cell receptor beta chains drawn from one sample of a study of cytomegalovirus exposure and HLA in healthy donors. Data came from immunoSEQ multiplex PCR; TCRdb stores just in-frame clones and leaves some out. The data contain some 160,000 clones, almost 80% of them singletons. The specimen was PBMCs. These receptors were obtained from a male donor in good health and CMV-seronegative. Both conserved end residues are part of each CDR3. D genes are given only for firm matches. Clone size is shown for a subset of rows, as once, few, many or a class of expanded clone.

v_gene	j_gene	abundance	d_gene	CDR3nt	CDR3aa
TRBV5-4	TRBJ2-1	few	NA	TGTGCCAGCAGCTCTGCCCTGAGCTCCTACAATGAGCAGTTCTTC	CASSSALSSYNEQFF
TRBV11-2	TRBJ2-7	NA	NA	TGTGCCAGCAGCCCGACCCATACAGGAGTATACGAGCAGTACTTC	CASSPTHTGVYEQYF
TRBV7-9	TRBJ1-1	NA	NA	TGTGCCAGCAGCTCCCAGGGGCTAAACACTGAAGCTTTCTTT	CASSSQGLNTEAFF
TRBV5-8	TRBJ1-2	few	NA	TGTGCCAGCAGACCCGACACCGATGGCTACACCTTC	CASRPDTDGYTF
TRBV29-1	TRBJ1-1	NA	NA	TGCAGCGTTATGGGAGGAGGGAACACTGAAGCTTTCTTT	CSVMGGGNTEAFF
TRBV19	TRBJ1-1	few	NA	TGTGCCAGTAGCCGGGCAGTGGAGGGGCACACTGAAGCTTTCTTT	CASSRAVEGHTEAFF
TRBV6-6	TRBJ1-6	NA	NA	TGTGCCAGCCTTTGGCAGGGTCATTCACCCCTCCACTTT	CASLWQGHSPLHF
TRBV28	TRBJ2-7	NA	TRBD2	TGTGCCAGCAGTTTCCCAAAACTAGCGGGAGCATCCTACGAGCAGTACTTC	CASSFPKLAGASYEQYF
TRBV6-1	TRBJ2-2	few	TRBD1	TGTGCCAGCAGTCCCAACAGGGGCTATACCGGGGAGCTGTTTTTT	CASSPNRGYTGELFF
TRBV7-3	TRBJ2-3	few	NA	TGTGCCAGCAGCCAGCCTGGAGGGGCAGATACGCAGTATTTT	CASSQPGGADTQYF
TRBV11-2	TRBJ2-2	few	NA	TGTGCCAGCAGCTTAGTTCCAGGGATCACCGGGGAGCTGTTTTTT	CASSLVPGITGELFF
TRBV14	TRBJ1-3	once	NA	TGTGCCAGCAGCCCACGTGTTGCGGCTGGTGGAAACACCATATATTTT	CASSPRVAAGGNTIYF
TRBV28	TRBJ2-3	NA	NA	TGTGCCAGCAGTTTGGGGGGAACCCCAGATACGCAGTATTTT	CASSLGGTPDTQYF
TRBV2	TRBJ2-7	NA	NA	TGTGCCAGCAGTAACAGCCCCTACGAGCAGTACTTC	CASSNSPYEQYF
TRBV28	TRBJ2-7	NA	TRBD1	TGTGCCAGCAGTTTGACAGGGAGCTCCTACGAGCAGTACTTC	CASSLTGSSYEQYF
TRBV5-1	TRBJ1-2	once	TRBD1	TGCGCCAGCAGCCCGGGGGACAGGGCTTCCGACGGGGGCTACACCTTC	CASSPGDRASDGGYTF
TRBV6-1	TRBJ2-1	NA	NA	TGTGCCAGCAGAACAAACAATGAGCAGTTCTTC	CASRTNNEQFF
TRBV5-1	TRBJ2-2	NA	NA	TGCGCCAGCAGCTTGATTTCGGCAGGGTTTCGTGCGAACACCGGGGAGCTGTTTTTT	CASSLISAGFRANTGELFF
TRBV4-1	TRBJ2-7	NA	NA	TGCGCCAGCAGCCAAGAAGGACAGCTCCCCTACGAGCAGTACTTC	CASSQEGQLPYEQYF
TRBV6-5	TRBJ1-1	NA	NA	TGTGCCAGCAGCCCCCAGGTCGAGGGCACTGAAGCTTTCTTT	CASSPQVEGTEAFF
TRBV27	TRBJ2-5	NA	NA	TGTGCCAGACAGTACCAAGAGACCCAGTACTTC	CARQYQETQYF
TRBV2	TRBJ2-3	NA	TRBD1	TGTGCCAGCAGTGACCGGGACAGGGAAGCTGATACGCAGTATTTT	CASSDRDREADTQYF
TRBV11-3	TRBJ2-3	NA	TRBD1	TGTGCCAGCAGCCCGACAGGGAGCGGAGATACGCAGTATTTT	CASSPTGSGDTQYF
TRBV4-1	TRBJ1-4	NA	NA	TGCGCCAGCAGCCGCTGGAGAAAGGAAAAACTGTTTTTT	CASSRWRKEKLFF
TRBV4-3	TRBJ1-4	NA	NA	TGCGCCAGCAGCCAAGCTGTGTCCGCAACTAATGAAAAACTGTTTTTT	CASSQAVSATNEKLFF
TRBV7-6	TRBJ2-3	NA	TRBD1	TGTGCCAGCAGCACGGGACAGGACACAGATACGCAGTATTTT	CASSTGQDTDTQYF
TRBV18	TRBJ1-5	NA	TRBD1	TGTGCCAGCTCAGAGGACAGGGTGAGGCAGCCCCAGCATTTT	CASSEDRVRQPQHF
TRBV4-3	TRBJ1-1	NA	TRBD1	TGCGCCAGCAGCCGGACAGGGACCACTGAAGCTTTCTTT	CASSRTGTTEAFF
TRBV19	TRBJ2-5	NA	TRBD2	TGTGCCAGTAGTGGACTAGCGGGGGGTTTTGAGACCCAGTACTTC	CASSGLAGGFETQYF
TRBV5-1	TRBJ1-4	NA	NA	TGCGCCAGCAGCTTGGTACAGGGTAATGAAAAACTGTTTTTT	CASSLVQGNEKLFF
TRBV4-2	TRBJ2-7	few	NA	TGTGCCAGCAGCCAAGACGGGAGCTCCTACGAGCAGTACTTC	CASSQDGSSYEQYF
TRBV27	TRBJ2-2	NA	NA	TGTGCCAGCAGAACAGGACTAACCGGGGAGCTGTTTTTT	CASRTGLTGELFF
TRBV11-2	TRBJ2-1	NA	TRBD2	TGTGCCAGCAGCTTAGGGCTAGCGGGGACCTCGGTAAATGAGCAGTTCTTC	CASSLGLAGTSVNEQFF
TRBV19	TRBJ2-7	NA	TRBD1	TGTGCCAGTAGTACCCATCCGGGACAGAGAGGAAACTACGAGCAGTACTTC	CASSTHPGQRGNYEQYF
TRBV6-1	TRBJ2-4	NA	NA	TGTGCCAGCAGTAACCCCAGGGGTCCCAAAAACATTCAGTACTTC	CASSNPRGPKNIQYF
TRBV10-1	TRBJ1-5	NA	NA	TGCGCCAGCAGTGAACGGGGAACGGCCCAGCATTTT	CASSERGTAQHF
TRBV4-2	TRBJ1-3	NA	NA	TGTGCCAGCAGCCGAGACCTGACAGACTCTGGAAACACCATATATTTT	CASSRDLTDSGNTIYF
TRBV25-1	TRBJ2-2	NA	TRBD1	TGTGCCAGCACCCCACCAGGGGGCACCGGGGAGCTGTTTTTT	CASTPPGGTGELFF
TRBV4-2	TRBJ1-2	NA	NA	TGTGCCAGCAGCCAAGGGGCAGTCCGGGAAAATTATGGCTACACCTTC	CASSQGAVRENYGYTF